This TCR beta chain comes out of a study of CD8+ T cells in alopecia areata. RNA was extracted and reverse transcribed into cDNA as the sequencing template. TCRdb's copy holds only in-frame clones and misses some; the assay was immunoSEQ multiplex PCR. The sample includes 150,000 to 200,000 clones, around 57% of them seen just once. With 3 bases clipped from V and 5 bases from J, the junction kept 9 bases outside the gene matches. This CDR3 spans 16 amino acids. Per germline, CDR1 KGHSH and CDR2 LQKENI. The specimen sequenced was CD4+ T cells sorted from blood. The clonotype was recovered from a human donor in good health. This sequence joins TRBV18 and TRBJ2-5; 10 bases agree with TRBD2. The CDR3 coding sequence is TGTGCCAGCTCACCCCCTAGCGGGAGAAGTGCCGAGACCCAGTACTTC. Amino acid sequence: CASSPPSGRSAETQYF.